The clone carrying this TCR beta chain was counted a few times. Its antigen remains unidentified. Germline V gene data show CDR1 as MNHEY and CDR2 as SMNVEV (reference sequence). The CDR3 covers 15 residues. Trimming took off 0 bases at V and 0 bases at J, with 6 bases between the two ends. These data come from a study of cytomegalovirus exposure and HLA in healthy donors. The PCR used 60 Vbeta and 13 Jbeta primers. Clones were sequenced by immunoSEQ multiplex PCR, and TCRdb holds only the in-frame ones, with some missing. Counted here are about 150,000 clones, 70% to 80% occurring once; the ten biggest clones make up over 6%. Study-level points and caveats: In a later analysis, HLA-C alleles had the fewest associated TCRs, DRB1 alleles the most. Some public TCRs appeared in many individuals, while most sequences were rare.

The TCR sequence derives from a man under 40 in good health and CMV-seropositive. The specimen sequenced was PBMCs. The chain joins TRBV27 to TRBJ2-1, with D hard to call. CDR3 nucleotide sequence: TGTGCCAGCAGTTTATCCCAGGCCTCCTACAATGAGCAGTTCTTC. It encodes CASSLSQASYNEQFF.